Reported below is one TCR beta chain. These data originate in a study of T cells expressing NK-cell markers. TCRdb reanalyzed the 5' RACE reads, giving one entry per CDR3 protein sequence and no DNA. The table for this sample gives a few hundred thousand distinct CDR3 sequences. Germline V gene data show CDR1 as DFQATT and CDR2 as SNEGSKA (reference sequence). The CDR3 spans 16 residues. V is TRBV20-1 and J is TRBJ2-3; TCRdb picks TRBD1, but there is no DNA to check that call. This TCR was recovered from a young man in good health. Sequencing was done on a sample of blood T cells: a sorted CD56 or NKG2C T cell subset, CD4+ or CD8+ T cells, or bulk PBMC T cells (not recorded which). The CDR3 here is CSATNPGRASTDTQYF.